This passage covers 12 T cell receptor beta chains from one sample sequenced in a study of T cells expressing NK-cell markers. TCRdb re-called the 5' RACE reads; every CDR3 protein appears as one record, without DNA. The sample totals 150,000 to 180,000 distinct CDR3 sequences; its top ten clones hold 37%. What was sequenced was blood T cells: a sorted CD56 or NKG2C T cell subset, CD4+ or CD8+ T cells, or bulk PBMC T cells (not recorded which). The origin of the receptors is a woman aged 45 to 65 in good health.

The V gene is TRBV6-5, the J gene TRBJ2-3. The CDR3 has 14 residues. CDR1 and CDR2 (germline): MNHEY, SVGAGI. Here the CDR3 reads CASSFGLATDTQYF.

The rearrangement joins TRBV2 to TRBJ2-5; absent DNA, TCRdb's TRBD1 call cannot be checked. Germline V CDR1 and CDR2: SNHLY, FYNNEI. CDR3 length: 15 amino acids. The CDR3 protein is CASSVGRGGKETQYF.

V usage is TRBV5-1 and J usage is TRBJ2-7; TCRdb picks TRBD2, but there is no DNA to check that call. The germline gives CDR1 SGHRS, CDR2 YFSETQ. CDR3 size: 15 residues. CDR3 region: CASSLVPQLAGEQYF. The full variable domain, rest sourced from reference TRBV5-1 and TRBJ2-7, is KAGVTQTPRYLIKTRGQQVTLSCSPISGHRSVSWYQQTPGQGLQFLFEYFSETQRNKGNFPGRFSGRQFSNSRSEMNVSTLELGDSALYLCASSLVPQLAGEQYFGPGTRLTVT.

The chain is built from TRBV12-3 or TRBV12-4 and TRBJ1-1; no DNA is available, so the TRBD1 call from TCRdb remains unchecked. This CDR3 has 15 residues. CDR3 protein: CASSPGAAMNTEAFF.

The V call is TRBV3-1, the J call TRBJ2-7; lacking DNA, the TRBD2 call made by TCRdb goes unchecked. Germline V gives CDR1 LGHDT, CDR2 YNNKEL (reference sequence). The length of the CDR3 is 15 residues. This CDR3 reads CASSQRLAGLWEQYF.

The chain joins TRBV29-1 to TRBJ2-1. Germline CDR1 is SQVTM and CDR2 is ANQGSEA. The CDR3 contains 12 residues. The CDR3 sequence: CSVEVRTNEQFF.

The genes are TRBV3-1 and TRBJ2-1; TCRdb gives TRBD1 as the D gene, but with no DNA this cannot be confirmed. This CDR3 is built from 15 residues. CDR1 LGHDT and CDR2 YNNKEL come from the germline V gene (reference sequence). The CDR3 sequence is CASRGEDRRENEQFF.

The rearrangement uses TRBV27 and TRBJ1-1. The CDR3 totals 12 residues. In germline, CDR1 is MNHEY, CDR2 SMNVEV (reference sequence). CDR3: CASSSSGTEAFF.

V usage is TRBV20-1 and J usage is TRBJ2-1; TCRdb picks TRBD2, but there is no DNA to check that call. In germline, CDR1 is DFQATT, CDR2 SNEGSKA (reference sequence). The CDR3 totals 15 residues. This CDR3 is CSARLGTSAYNEQFF.

The rearrangement links TRBV7-9 to TRBJ2-1. The CDR3 runs to 12 residues. The germline gives CDR1 SEHNR, CDR2 FQNEAQ (reference sequence). The CDR3 protein is CASSYSYNEQFF.

This chain connects TRBV4-1 to TRBJ2-2; the D call from TCRdb, TRBD2, cannot be confirmed without DNA. Germline values: CDR1 MGHRA, CDR2 YSYEKL. The CDR3 contains 16 residues. This chain's CDR3 is CASSQRLAGGAGELFF.

The V and J genes are TRBV7-9 and TRBJ1-6. This CDR3 contains 12 residues. The germline V gene encodes CDR1 SEHNR and CDR2 FQNEAQ (reference sequence). Here the CDR3 reads CASSQNNSPLHF.